This is a list of T cell receptor beta chains from one sample in a study of blood T cell repertoires in COVID-19. Clones were read by immunoSEQ multiplex PCR, and TCRdb kept only the in-frame ones, dropping some. Among fewer than 200,000 clones, more than 80% were seen once, and the ten largest hold around 12%. Sequenced input: peripheral blood. Source of these receptors: a woman of 80 years or more with COVID-19, enrolled during active disease. Each CDR3 is given with its conserved first and last residue. Fields, in order: D gene, J gene, V gene, CDR3 length, CDR3 protein. D genes are given only for firm matches.

>.|TRBJ2-1|TRBV6-5|11
CGSCSYNEQFF
>TRBD1|TRBJ1-1|TRBV19|13
CASSIRQGAKAFF
>.|TRBJ1-1|TRBV28|16
CASSLLRGGLNTEAFF
>TRBD1|TRBJ1-2|TRBV29-1|13
CSASGQGAKGYTF
>.|TRBJ2-1|TRBV7-6|14
CASSFFGGHNEQFF
>.|TRBJ1-6|TRBV6-1|15
CASSEHRVEDSPLHF
>TRBD2|TRBJ2-1|TRBV6-4|14
CASSLAGGDNEQFF
>TRBD1|TRBJ1-1|TRBV5-1|14
CASRTTGVGTEAFF
>.|TRBJ1-2|TRBV19|15
CASSIDRGHPHGYTF
>TRBD2|TRBJ2-3|TRBV24-1|15
CATSDGTSGSNTQYF
>TRBD1|TRBJ1-2|TRBV6-2/TRBV6-3|15
CASSPYPGQGLGYTF
>.|TRBJ2-2|TRBV27|13
CATIGWGTGELFF
>TRBD1|TRBJ1-1|TRBV19|17
CASSPRDRGLMNTEAFF
>.|TRBJ1-4|TRBV2|15
CASSELLGTNEKLFF
>TRBD1|TRBJ1-1|TRBV15|15
CATSTPGQGASEAFF
>.|TRBJ2-1|TRBV3-1/TRBV3-2|11
CASSLGNEQFF
>.|TRBJ1-1|TRBV7-9|18
CASSAHPGGGALNTEAFF
>TRBD1|TRBJ1-5|TRBV14|16
CASSQDRVYSNQPQHF
>.|TRBJ1-2|TRBV7-3|14
CASSRGQYIYGYTF
>.|TRBJ2-5|TRBV7-3|16
CASSLTGRRGGETQYF
>.|TRBJ2-2|TRBV28|11
CASTTSGELFF
>.|TRBJ1-2|TRBV28|14
CASSLNLQIYGYTF
>TRBD1|TRBJ1-3|TRBV6-5|15
CASSQNRGPGNTIYF
>TRBD1|TRBJ1-4|TRBV5-4|14
CASSLDRGNEKLFF
>.|TRBJ2-3|TRBV7-9|12
CASSLAGMTQYF
>TRBD2|TRBJ2-1|TRBV3-1/TRBV3-2|14
CASSLAGGINEQFF
>.|TRBJ1-5|TRBV5-5|15
CASSSLGGWFEPQHF
>.|TRBJ1-1|TRBV7-2|13
CASRLSRNTEAFF
>.|TRBJ1-5|TRBV7-2|14
CASSLQSGNQPQHF
>.|TRBJ1-4|TRBV13|13
CASSEGRREKLFF
>.|TRBJ1-1|TRBV6-6|14
CASSYESGAGEAFF
>TRBD2|TRBJ2-7|TRBV4-1|16
CASRPRLAGGNYEQYF
>TRBD1|TRBJ1-1|TRBV13|15
CASSLGQGVSTEAFF
>TRBD2|TRBJ2-1|TRBV18|12
CASSPAGGREFF
>TRBD1|TRBJ2-5|TRBV2|16
CASSTSRTGVPETQYF
>.|TRBJ1-5|TRBV24-1|13
CATSLRGNQPQHF
>.|TRBJ1-1|TRBV7-8|13
CASSFGRNTEAFF
>TRBD2|TRBJ2-1|TRBV7-8|17
CASSATYSGRERNEQFF
>.|TRBJ1-2|TRBV10-3|14
CAISAGVITYGYTF
>.|TRBJ1-2|TRBV7-9|15
CASSLAVNTNYGYTF
>TRBD2|TRBJ2-7|TRBV5-4|15
CASSLAGGGSYEQYF
>.|TRBJ1-2|TRBV30|13
CAWIRGSGYGYTF
>TRBD2|TRBJ2-3|TRBV6-5|14
CASRTSGATDTQYF
>.|TRBJ2-7|TRBV7-8|13
CASSLPGSYEQYF
>TRBD2|TRBJ2-7|TRBV6-4|15
CASSPQLAGHNEQYF
>TRBD1|TRBJ1-2|TRBV6-5|15
CASSYSATGNYGYTF
>TRBD2|TRBJ2-1|TRBV20-1|15
CSASGYAGLGNEQFF
>.|TRBJ1-5|TRBV27|15
CASSLQGYSNQPQHF
>.|TRBJ2-3|TRBV5-1|15
CASSLAWTYTDTQYF
>.|TRBJ2-5|TRBV6-1|16
CASSEALGAGGETQYF
>.|TRBJ2-3|TRBV3-1/TRBV3-2|16
CASSKSRDISTDTQYF
>TRBD2|TRBJ2-7|TRBV27|16
CASSLSKAGAYYEQYF
>.|TRBJ2-5|TRBV27|14
CASSLSAGRETQYF
>TRBD2|TRBJ2-7|TRBV27|13
CASSFTSGRRQYF
>TRBD1|TRBJ1-1|TRBV4-1|15
CASSLQRDRGTEAFF
>TRBD1|TRBJ2-4|TRBV19|16
CASSIASGTAKNIQYF
>.|TRBJ1-2|TRBV4-2|12
CASSPGRGGYTF
>TRBD2|TRBJ2-3|TRBV18|15
CASSSLTSVADTQYF